Presented here are 5 T cell receptor beta chains from one specimen sequenced in a study of OX40 agonist ivuxolimab in advanced cancers. The repertoire was sequenced with immunoSEQ multiplex PCR; TCRdb's copy has only in-frame clones and lacks some. The sample has 55,000 to 75,000 clones, 85% seen once. The sample in question was CD4+ or CD8+ T cells sorted from blood, obtained in a trial of the OX40 agonist ivuxolimab. The receptors were gathered from an adult with an advanced solid tumor such as melanoma, head and neck, liver or kidney cancer.

V usage is TRBV7-7 and J usage is TRBJ1-3; TRBD1 matches at 7 bases. The V gene's germline CDR1 is SSHAT and CDR2 FNYEAQ (reference sequence). This CDR3 is 15 amino acids long. J was trimmed by 3 bases and V by 3 bases; bases with no gene match: 5. The CDR3 region has the DNA TGTGCCAGCAGCTTGGCGACAGGGAGTGGAAACACCATATATTTT. Its protein product is CASSLATGSGNTIYF.

This chain links TRBV5-1 with TRBJ2-2, with 7 bases lining up with TRBD2. Germline CDR1 and CDR2: SGHRS and YFSETQ. The CDR3 is 17 residues long. V gave up 0 bases and J gave up 1 base; unmatched junction bases: 6. The CDR3 is CASSLATRERNTGELFF. The CDR3 DNA is TGCGCCAGCAGCTTGGCCACGCGGGAGCGGAACACCGGGGAGCTGTTTTTT. Full variable domain (missing parts from reference TRBV5-1 and TRBJ2-2): KAGVTQTPRYLIKTRGQQVTLSCSPISGHRSVSWYQQTPGQGLQFLFEYFSETQRNKGNFPGRFSGRQFSNSRSEMNVSTLELGDSALYLCASSLATRERNTGELFFGEGSRLTVL.

The V gene is TRBV19, the J gene TRBJ2-2; D tentatively fits TRBD1 or TRBD2 (5 bases each). Trimming removed 4 bases from V and 9 bases from J, with 9 bases in between. Germline loops: CDR1 LNHDA, CDR2 SQIVND (reference sequence). The CDR3 sequence is 12 residues long. CDR3 loop: CASSTRDRELFF. As DNA, the CDR3 is TGTGCCAGTAGTACCAGGGACCGGGAGCTGTTTTTT.

The rearrangement links TRBV9 to TRBJ1-2; D remains ambiguous. Germline V lookup: CDR1 SGDLS, CDR2 YYNGEE. The V and J ends lost 4 bases and 7 bases respectively, with 17 bases between them. This CDR3 has 14 amino acids. CDR3 region: CASSIQPDGLGYTF. For the CDR3, the DNA is TGTGCCAGCAGCATCCAACCTGACGGTCTTGGCTACACCTTC.

This clone occurred once. The rearrangement links TRBV28 to TRBJ2-3; D possibly corresponds to TRBD1 (7 bases). The CDR3 has 15 amino acids. In germline, CDR1 is MDHEN, CDR2 SYDVKM. The germline V and J ends were trimmed by 6 bases and 2 bases, with 15 bases remaining between them. Written as DNA, the CDR3 is TGTGCCAGCAGCGCCGGGGGACAGTCCACAGATACGCAGTATTTT. It encodes CASSAGGQSTDTQYF. Together with reference TRBV28 and TRBJ2-3, the CDR3 gives the full variable domain: DVKVTQSSRYLVKRTGEKVFLECVQDMDHENMFWYRQDPGLGLRLIYFSYDVKMKEKGDIPEGYSVSREKKERFSLILESASTNQTSMYLCASSAGGQSTDTQYFGPGTRLTVL.